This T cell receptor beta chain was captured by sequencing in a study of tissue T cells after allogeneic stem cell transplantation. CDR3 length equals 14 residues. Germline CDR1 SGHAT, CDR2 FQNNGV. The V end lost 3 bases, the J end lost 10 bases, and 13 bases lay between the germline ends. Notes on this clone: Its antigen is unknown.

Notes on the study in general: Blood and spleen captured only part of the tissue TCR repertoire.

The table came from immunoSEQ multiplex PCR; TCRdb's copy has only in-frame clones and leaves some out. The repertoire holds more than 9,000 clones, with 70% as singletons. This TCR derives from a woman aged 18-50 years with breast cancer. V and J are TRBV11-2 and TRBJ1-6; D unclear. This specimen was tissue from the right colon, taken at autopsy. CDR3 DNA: TGTGCCAGCAGCTTTTCCCTAGGAGGATCACCCCTCCACTTT. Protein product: CASSFSLGGSPLHF.